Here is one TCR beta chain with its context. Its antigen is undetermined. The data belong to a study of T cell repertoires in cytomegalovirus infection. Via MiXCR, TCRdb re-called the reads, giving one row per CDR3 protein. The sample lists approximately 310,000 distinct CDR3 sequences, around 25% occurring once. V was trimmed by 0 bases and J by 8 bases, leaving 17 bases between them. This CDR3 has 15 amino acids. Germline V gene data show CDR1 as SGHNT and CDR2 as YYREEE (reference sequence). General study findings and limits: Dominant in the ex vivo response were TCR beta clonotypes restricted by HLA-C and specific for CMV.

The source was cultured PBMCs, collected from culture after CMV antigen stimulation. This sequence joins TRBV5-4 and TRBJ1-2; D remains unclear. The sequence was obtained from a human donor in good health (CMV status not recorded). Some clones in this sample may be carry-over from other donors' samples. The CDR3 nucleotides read TGTGCCAGCAGCTTGGGGCAGGCGGATGACGGAGGCTACACCTTC. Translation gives CASSLGQADDGGYTF.